This is a list of T cell receptor beta chains from one sample in a study of technical replicates of blood from a handful of donors. The table came from immunoSEQ multiplex PCR; TCRdb's copy has only in-frame clones and leaves some out. The table has some 80,000 clones, 93% seen once; the top ten hold about 0.41%. Input material: T cells isolated from PBMCs. All receptors come from a human donor in good health. Each CDR3 is given with its conserved first and last residue. The D gene is left open where the match is weak. A row's size may be missing; if present it is once, few, many or a size class.

cdr3_nt cdr3_aa d_call j_call v_call clone_size
TGTGCCAGTAAGTCAGTTTTCTCCTACAATGAGCAGTTCTTC CASKSVFSYNEQFF . TRBJ2-1 TRBV19 once
TGTGCCAGCAGTTACAATCTAGCCTACGAGCAGTACTTC CASSYNLAYEQYF . TRBJ2-7 TRBV6-6 .
TGCGCCAGCAGCCGGTACTTAGCGGGAGGAGCCTACGAGCAGTACTTC CASSRYLAGGAYEQYF TRBD2 TRBJ2-7 TRBV4-3 .
TGTGCCAGCAGTATGACATCCCGCTATGGCTACACCTTC CASSMTSRYGYTF . TRBJ1-2 TRBV6-5 .
TGTGCCAGCAGCGCCGGGACAGGGAGACATGAGCAGTTCTTC CASSAGTGRHEQFF TRBD1 TRBJ2-1 TRBV7-9 .
TGTGCCTGGAGTGCGGTGGAGCCGGCTGGCTACACCTTC CAWSAVEPAGYTF . TRBJ1-2 TRBV30 .
TGTGCCAGTAGTATGGGACTAGCGGGAGCAATAGGGTATGAGCAGTTCTTC CASSMGLAGAIGYEQFF TRBD2 TRBJ2-1 TRBV19 .
TGCAGCGCACAGGGGGATACCCAGTACTTC CSAQGDTQYF TRBD1 TRBJ2-5 TRBV29-1 .
TGTGCCAGCAGCTTGCAGGCAGGGGGCGGGTTGAACACTGAAGCTTTCTTT CASSLQAGGGLNTEAFF TRBD1 TRBJ1-1 TRBV7-8 .
TGTGCCAGCAGTTTAATCGGGGGACCGTTCCAGCCCCAGCATTTT CASSLIGGPFQPQHF . TRBJ1-5 TRBV28 .
TGCAGCGTTCCTTCAACAGGGGATGGCTACACCTTC CSVPSTGDGYTF TRBD1 TRBJ1-2 TRBV29-1 .
TGTGCCAGTAGTATGGCAGGGGGCGCATTTGGCTACACCTTC CASSMAGGAFGYTF TRBD1 TRBJ1-2 TRBV19 .
TGTGCCAGCAGTGAAAGCAGCAGGCTCACTGAAGCTTTCTTT CASSESSRLTEAFF . TRBJ1-1 TRBV6-5 .
TGTGCCAGCAGCCTGATAGCGGAGATGTACAATGAGCAGTTCTTC CASSLIAEMYNEQFF . TRBJ2-1 TRBV6-5 .
TGTGCCAGCAGGATAAAGGCGGGGAATCAGCCCCAGCATTTT CASRIKAGNQPQHF . TRBJ1-5 TRBV7-2 .
TGTGCCAGCAGCTTCCTCACTAGCGGGATACACAATGAGCAGTTCTTC CASSFLTSGIHNEQFF TRBD2 TRBJ2-1 TRBV11-2 .
TGTGCCTGGAGCAGACAGGGAATCTCACGAGCTTTCTTT CAWSRQGISRAFF TRBD1 TRBJ1-1 TRBV30 .
TGCAGCGTCCTATACCGGGACAGGGGAGGAAATGAGCAGTTCTTC CSVLYRDRGGNEQFF TRBD1 TRBJ2-1 TRBV29-1 .
TGTGCCAGCAGCTTAGAGGGGACAGGGGGCTACGAGCAGTACTTC CASSLEGTGGYEQYF TRBD1 TRBJ2-7 TRBV11-3 .
TGTGCCAGCAGTGGGTTAGACCCGGGGGATGAGCAGTTCTTC CASSGLDPGDEQFF . TRBJ2-1 TRBV25-1 .
TGTGCCAGCAGGGCGGGTCCAGAAAAACTGTTTTTT CASRAGPEKLFF . TRBJ1-4 TRBV6-1 .
TGCGCCAGCAGCTTTGAGGGACACCTCACAGATACGCAGTATTTT CASSFEGHLTDTQYF . TRBJ2-3 TRBV5-1 .
TGTGCCAGCAGTTTGGGGGGATGGACCGGGGAGCTGTTTTTT CASSLGGWTGELFF . TRBJ2-2 TRBV27 .
TGTGCCAGCAGTTTATTTTCAGGGGGGAATCAGCCCCAGCATTTT CASSLFSGGNQPQHF TRBD1 TRBJ1-5 TRBV27 .
TGTGCCACCAGGCTAGACAGACTAGCGATAGAGACCCAGTACTTC CATRLDRLAIETQYF TRBD2 TRBJ2-5 TRBV15 .
TGTGCCAGCAGTTTTGGGCGGGGCTACGAGCAGTACTTC CASSFGRGYEQYF . TRBJ2-7 TRBV6-5 .
TGCGCCAGCAGCCAAGCCCGGGGAGGTTCGGAGCAGTACTTC CASSQARGGSEQYF . TRBJ2-7 TRBV4-1 .
TGTGCCAGCAGCCAACAAGCGGGAGGGCCTGGGGGGGAGACCCAGTACTTC CASSQQAGGPGGETQYF TRBD2 TRBJ2-5 TRBV28 .
TGCGCCAGCAGTCCAGTACAGGGGGCCCAGGAGACCCAGTACTTC CASSPVQGAQETQYF TRBD1 TRBJ2-5 TRBV5-1 .
TGCGCCAGCAGCCTGGGACTAGCGGGGGCCCGAGAGACCCAGTACTTC CASSLGLAGARETQYF TRBD2 TRBJ2-5 TRBV4-1 .
TGTGCCAGCAGCTTAGCCGGCTACGAGCAGTACTTC CASSLAGYEQYF . TRBJ2-7 TRBV11-3 .
TGTGCCAGTCGGATGATGACAGGGAGCTCTGGAAACACCATATATTTT CASRMMTGSSGNTIYF TRBD1 TRBJ1-3 TRBV19 .
TGTGCCAGCAGTATACTAGCGGGAGGTTTGTTGAGTGAGCAGTTCTTC CASSILAGGLLSEQFF TRBD2 TRBJ2-1 TRBV27 .
TGTGCCAGCAGCTTCCCTCCCTGGGGGGAGGATACGCAGTATTTT CASSFPPWGEDTQYF . TRBJ2-3 TRBV5-6 .
TGTGCCAGCAGCTTGGGACTAGCGGGAGCCCGGTTCTTC CASSLGLAGARFF TRBD2 TRBJ2-1 TRBV7-9 .
TGTGCCAGCAGCTCGGCGGTCGGAGTGGCCTACGAGCAGTACTTC CASSSAVGVAYEQYF . TRBJ2-7 TRBV7-8 .
TGCGCCAGCAGCTGGCGGGGTAGCGGATTGACCTTACAAGAGACCCAGTACTTC CASSWRGSGLTLQETQYF . TRBJ2-5 TRBV5-1 .
TGTGCCAGCAGCTGGAACCTAGCGGATTCCTACGAGCAGTACTTC CASSWNLADSYEQYF TRBD2 TRBJ2-7 TRBV11-2 .
TGTGCCAGCCTCCGGGCCGGGAACTACGAGCAGTACTTC CASLRAGNYEQYF . TRBJ2-7 TRBV28 .
TGTGCCAGCTCCCAAGACAGAGTTCGTAGCAATCAGCCCCAGCATTTT CASSQDRVRSNQPQHF . TRBJ1-5 TRBV18 once
TGTGCCAGCAGCTTAAATTTTATCTTCGGTTCACCCATATATTTT CASSLNFIFGSPIYF . TRBJ1-3 TRBV11-3 .
TGCGCCAGCAGCCGAAAACTAGCGGGGAGCACAGATACGCAGTATTTT CASSRKLAGSTDTQYF TRBD2 TRBJ2-3 TRBV4-1 once
TGTGCCAGCAGTTACACTAGCGCAACGATCTACGAGCAGTACTTC CASSYTSATIYEQYF TRBD2 TRBJ2-7 TRBV5-4 few
TGTGCCAGCAGCGAAGGGACTAGACGGAATGAGCAGTTCTTC CASSEGTRRNEQFF TRBD2 TRBJ2-1 TRBV11-2 once
TGTGCCAGCAGCGTAACGGGTAGCTCCTACGAGCAGTACTTC CASSVTGSSYEQYF . TRBJ2-7 TRBV9 .
TGTGCAAGTCGCCTATCGGACAGGTCCGACGAGCAGTACTTC CASRLSDRSDEQYF . TRBJ2-7 TRBV12-2 .
TGTGCCAGCAGTGAAGTAGGGCGGGGTGACACAGATACGCAGTATTTT CASSEVGRGDTDTQYF . TRBJ2-3 TRBV25-1 .
TGTGCCAGCAGCAGGCTAGACAGGGGGATGAGTACCGGGGAGCTGTTTTTT CASSRLDRGMSTGELFF TRBD1 TRBJ2-2 TRBV5-6 .
TGTGCCAGCAGGCAGGGACTAGCGGGAGGAGTAGGGGAGACCCAGTACTTC CASRQGLAGGVGETQYF TRBD2 TRBJ2-5 TRBV4-2 once
TGTGCCAGCAGTTACCAGGTGGGCGATCAGCCCCAGCATTTT CASSYQVGDQPQHF . TRBJ1-5 TRBV6-5 .
TGTGCCAGCAGTGGAGCGGGAGGGGATACGCAGTATTTT CASSGAGGDTQYF TRBD2 TRBJ2-3 TRBV28 .
TGTGCCAGTAGTTCTATTTGGACAGGGGGGAATCAGCCCCAGCATTTT CASSSIWTGGNQPQHF TRBD1 TRBJ1-5 TRBV19 .
TGCGCCAGCAGCCAAGGAATAGGACAGCACACTGAAGCTTTCTTT CASSQGIGQHTEAFF . TRBJ1-1 TRBV4-3 .
TGCGCCAGCTCCGCCAGAGAGACCCAGTACTTC CASSARETQYF . TRBJ2-5 TRBV5-1 .
TGTGCCAGTAGTATAATCGGGGGCTACGAGCAGTACTTC CASSIIGGYEQYF . TRBJ2-7 TRBV19 .